In this sample, the clone carrying this TCR beta chain turned up many times. No antigen is known for it. Germline trimming cut 4 bases from V and 1 base from J; bases unmatched to any gene: 7. The CDR3 has 15 amino acids. Germline V lookup: CDR1 SQVTM, CDR2 ANQGSEA. The data derive from a study of neurological immune-mediated disorders. The time point was: technical triplicate 2. Unsorted libraries came from 2 million PBMCs stored at -80 °C. With 10-nucleotide random UMIs included, cDNA was synthesized by 5'RACE. TCRdb independently ran MiXCR on the 5' RACE reads; one entry per CDR3 protein. The sample consists of more than 55,000 distinct CDR3 sequences, more than 20% of them appearing once. Findings and caveats of the study: Expanded clones shared no CDR3 amino acid sequences across subjects, suggesting private repertoires in all groups.

Sequencing input: PBMCs. V gene TRBV29-1 combines with J gene TRBJ2-4, with 7 positions matching TRBD1. The sequence came from a man in his sixties with HTLV-1-associated myelopathy (HAM/TSP). The CDR3: CSVGIGQAAKNIQYF. The CDR3 DNA follows: TGCAGCGTTGGCATCGGACAGGCGGCCAAAAACATTCAGTACTTC.